This entry features one T cell receptor beta chain sequence. TCRdb's table, derived via immunoSEQ multiplex PCR, lists solely in-frame clones and lacks some. The sample includes 65,000 to 75,000 clones, roughly 90% seen only once; the top ten take roughly 3.9%. The sample comes from a study of T cell changes during pregnancy in multiple sclerosis. There are 15 residues in the CDR3. V was trimmed by 2 bases and J by 5 bases, leaving 13 bases between them. The germline V gene has CDR1 SGHKS and CDR2 YYEKEE (reference sequence). The sample was peripheral blood, taken after pregnancy. This rearrangement joins TRBV5-5 to TRBJ2-2; possible D gene TRBD2, 5 bases. The receptor's source is a female donor in good health, enrolled as a control in a pregnancy study. The CDR3 sequence: CASSFDYRETGELFF. Written as DNA, the CDR3 is TGTGCCAGCAGCTTTGACTACCGTGAAACCGGGGAGCTGTTTTTT.